The 15 T cell receptor beta chains given below trace back to one sample, sequenced in a study of tumor and adjacent non-tumor tissue in lung cancer. Three rounds of nested PCR, following a modified ARM-PCR protocol, produced the TCRbeta library. TCRdb processed the multiplex PCR reads anew with MiXCR; each CDR3 protein has one entry. The sample consists of some 90,000 distinct CDR3 sequences, about 61% of them appearing once. This sample's RNA came from whole unsorted tissue. Sequencing was carried out using lung tumor tissue. Receptors originate from a man between 65 and 80 years old with non-small cell lung cancer.

With respect to this clonotype: Without the conserved terminal phenylalanine or tryptophan, this CDR3 likely stems from a read error. The chain recombines TRBV2 with TRBJ2-7; D is unresolved. Looked up from germline, CDR1 is SNHLY and CDR2 is FYNNEI. The CDR3 covers 10 residues. The V and J ends lost 8 bases and 3 bases respectively, with 5 bases between them. The CDR3 loop is CASRFYEQYS. CDR3 coding DNA: TGTGCCAGCCGCTTCTACGAGCAGTACTCC.

This clonotype turned up a few times. The V call is TRBV20-1, the J call TRBJ2-1, with D perhaps matching TRBD1 or TRBD2 (6 bases each). The CDR3 totals 13 residues. Germline V lookup: CDR1 DFQATT, CDR2 SNEGSKA (reference sequence). Trimming cost V 3 bases and J 10 bases, with 16 bases left between them. CDR3 nucleotide sequence: TGCAGTGCTAGGACGGGGGCGACGTGGGAGCAGTTCTTC. Translating it yields CSARTGATWEQFF.

Here the CDR3 DNA reads TGTGCCAGCAGCGACCCGGAACCCCTTTCGCCCCTCCACTTT. Encoded protein: CASSDPEPLSPLHF. The chain carries TRBV7-8 and TRBJ1-6; D is ambiguous. The ends were cut back, 5 bases at V and 13 bases at J, with 18 bases in the middle. There are 14 residues in the CDR3. In germline, CDR1 is SGHVS, CDR2 FQNEAQ.

This clonotype was counted many times. This chain connects TRBV5-1 to TRBJ2-6; D unclear. V was trimmed by 5 bases and J by 4 bases, leaving 7 bases between them. The germline V gene has CDR1 SGHRS and CDR2 YFSETQ. The CDR3 sequence is 13 residues long. Written as DNA, the CDR3 is TGCGCCAGCAGTGTCGGAGGGGCCAACGTCCTGACTTTC. This sequence encodes CASSVGGANVLTF. Supplemented by reference TRBV5-1 and TRBJ2-6, the full variable domain reads KAGVTQTPRYLIKTRGQQVTLSCSPISGHRSVSWYQQTPGQGLQFLFEYFSETQRNKGNFPGRFSGRQFSNSRSEMNVSTLELGDSALYLCASSVGGANVLTFGAGSRLTVL.

This clonotype has a count of ten or more. This rearrangement joins TRBV12-3 or TRBV12-4 to TRBJ2-3; D may correspond to TRBD1 or TRBD2 (6 bases each). V dropped 5 bases and J dropped 1 base, with 16 bases sitting between them. The CDR3 sequence is 16 residues long. CDR3 protein: CASSGEGGVGTDTQYF. The CDR3 DNA reads as TGTGCCAGCAGTGGCGAGGGGGGCGTGGGCACAGATACGCAGTATTTT.

The genes are TRBV28 and TRBJ2-3; 14 bases are a match to TRBD2. The CDR3 is 19 amino acids. J gave up 7 bases and V 4 bases, and 16 bases lay outside the gene matches. From germline, CDR1 is MDHEN and CDR2 SYDVKM. The CDR3 protein is CASSSSPPGLAGEGNTQYF. The CDR3 bases are TGTGCCAGCAGTTCGTCTCCGCCGGGACTAGCGGGAGAAGGCAATACGCAGTATTTT.

As regards this clonotype: At one boundary the junction diverges from the germline segment, which might be a read error. The V call is TRBV11-2, the J call TRBJ2-7, with D perhaps assigned TRBD1 or TRBD2 (5 bases each). This CDR3 is built from 11 residues. Germline assignment: CDR1 SGHAT and CDR2 FQNNGV. The CDR3 nucleotides read TGTGCCTGCAGCTTCGGGGCCGAGCAATACTTC. This gives the protein CACSFGAEQYF.

A note on this clonotype: A read error may be the cause here, since a much bigger clone is one base away. The chain links TRBV10-3 to TRBJ2-5; possible D gene TRBD1, 6 bases. CDR1 is ENHRY, CDR2 SYGVKD, per germline. This CDR3 comprises 12 residues. V was shortened by 6 bases and J by 13 bases, with 18 bases between the two germline ends. The chain's CDR3 is CAISLQGQARYF. The CDR3 DNA follows: TGTGCCATCAGCCTACAGGGTCAGGCCCGGTACTTC.

This clonotype was found many times. CDR3 coding DNA: TGTGCCAGCATCCCATCGGGCCGGGGAAAAGCTTTCTTT. This translates into CASIPSGRGKAFF. This rearrangement joins TRBV7-9 to TRBJ1-1; no clear D. Germline V lookup: CDR1 SEHNR, CDR2 FQNEAQ (reference sequence). Trimming cost V 7 bases and J 9 bases, with 18 bases left between them. The CDR3 is 13 amino acids.

To note about this clonotype: A single base separates this from a much larger clone, so it may be a read error. The chain combines TRBV7-9 with TRBJ1-4, with TRBD1 matching over 8 bases. J lost 7 bases, V lost 2 bases, and 6 bases had no gene match. The CDR3 sequence is 15 residues long. CDR1 and CDR2 (germline): SEHNR, FQNEAQ (reference sequence). The CDR3 here is CASSLNGTGREKLFF. The CDR3, as DNA: TGTGCCAGCAGCTTAAACGGGACAGGTCGTGAAAAACTGTTTTTT.

Details on this clonotype: A much larger clone lies one base from this, so it may be a read error. The chain couples TRBV20-1 to TRBJ2-3; possibly TRBD2 for D (5 bases). There are 10 residues in the CDR3. CDR1 DFQATT and CDR2 SNEGSKA come from the germline V gene (reference sequence). Trimming took off 7 bases at V and 10 bases at J, with 12 bases between the two ends. The CDR3 is CSVSEEAQYF. DNA for the CDR3: TGCAGTGTTAGCGAGGAGGCGCAGTATTTT.

Concerning this clonotype itself: A clone one base away is much larger, so this may be a read error. The chain uses TRBV20-1 and TRBJ1-2; D call uncertain. V shed 2 bases and J shed 0 bases, with 13 bases lying between them. The CDR3 totals 15 residues. Germline V gives CDR1 DFQATT, CDR2 SNEGSKA (reference sequence). The CDR3 loop reads CSARSQQSANYGYTF. For the CDR3, the DNA is TGCAGTGCTAGAAGTCAGCAGAGTGCTAACTATGGCTACACCTTC.

In its sample, this clonotype was seen a few times. The chain has TRBV28 and TRBJ2-2, with unresolved D. CDR1 and CDR2 from the germline V gene are MDHEN and SYDVKM. The CDR3 length is 13 residues. Trimming removed 4 bases from V and 3 bases from J, with 6 bases in between. CDR3 region: CASSSQDTGELFF. DNA of the CDR3: TGTGCCAGCAGTTCCCAAGACACCGGGGAGCTGTTTTTT.

The CDR3 sequence: CSASQTSVSLYEQFF. The CDR3 region has the DNA TGCAGTGCTAGCCAGACTAGCGTGAGTTTGTATGAGCAGTTCTTC. The chain recombines TRBV20-1 with TRBJ2-1; 8 nucleotides match TRBD2. V shed 3 bases, J shed 8 bases, and the junction held 12 bases outside the gene matches. CDR1 is DFQATT and CDR2 is SNEGSKA in the germline V gene (reference sequence). This CDR3 contains 15 residues.

Comments on this clonotype: Just one base apart from a much larger clone, this may be a read error. The V gene is TRBV5-6, the J gene TRBJ2-5, with D unresolved. This CDR3 is built from 12 residues. CDR1 is SGHDT, CDR2 YYEEEE, per germline. The CDR3 DNA is TGTGCCAGCAGCTTGGGGGAAGAGAGCCAGTACTTC. Protein: CASSLGEESQYF.